This T cell receptor beta chain was sequenced during a study of shared clonotypes between healthy human individuals. Study background: Each donor's CD4 naive and CD4 memory cells filled three plates apiece, CD8 naive two, and CD8 memory one. Study-level results: Among several donors, approximately 5% of naive CD4 clonotypes were found in common.

Measured with immunoSEQ multiplex PCR; TCRdb has only the in-frame clones, and not every one. In the table there are 600,000 to 800,000 clones, around 70% of which are singletons. As concerns this clone: Its antigen is unidentified.

The CDR3 is 15 residues long. V was pared by 6 bases and J by 5 bases, with 9 bases of the junction left unmatched. Germline V lookup: CDR1 MNHEY, CDR2 SMNVEV (reference sequence). Sequenced sample: memory CD4+ T cells sorted from blood. Noted subset: CD45RA-negative fraction. The source is a young woman in good health. The chain is built from TRBV27 and TRBJ1-2; 10 nucleotides match TRBD1. The CDR3 DNA is TGTGCCAGCAGCCCGGGACAGGGGAGGCGGTATGGCTACACCTTC. Amino acids: CASSPGQGRRYGYTF.